A single sample is the source of the 9 T cell receptor beta chains below, sequenced in a study of blood T cell repertoires in COVID-19. Assay: immunoSEQ multiplex PCR; the TCRdb copy retains only in-frame clones and omits some. The sample carries over 350,000 clones, about nine tenths recorded once. Sequencing was performed on peripheral blood. The receptors come from a woman under 40 with active or convalescent COVID-19.

The chain has TRBV10-3 and TRBJ2-1; 14 bases line up with TRBD2. V lost 4 bases and J lost 6; bases outside the gene matches: 5. The V gene's germline CDR1 is ENHRY and CDR2 SYGVKD. This CDR3 is 16 amino acids long. The CDR3 nucleotides are TGTGCCATCAGTGGGAGGGGGACTAGCGGGGGCAATGAGCAGTTCTTC. Its protein product is CAISGRGTSGGNEQFF.

The genes are TRBV24-1 and TRBJ2-3, with D perhaps matching TRBD2 (5 bases). The CDR3 contains 15 residues. CDR1 is KGHDR, CDR2 SFDVKD, per germline. V shed 4 bases and J shed 4 bases, with 14 bases lying between them. The CDR3 protein is CATSDPRGSADTQYF. DNA for the CDR3: TGTGCCACCAGTGACCCCAGAGGGTCTGCAGATACGCAGTATTTT.

The DNA for the CDR3 is TGCGCCAGCAGCCAAGATTCGGACAGGGCCTATGGCTACACCTTC. Translating gives CASSQDSDRAYGYTF. The V and J genes are TRBV5-1 and TRBJ1-2; 8 bases match TRBD1. Germline V gives CDR1 SGHRS, CDR2 YFSETQ. The CDR3 loop spans 15 amino acids. V trimming: 4 bases; J trimming: 4 bases; junction bases outside the gene matches: 9.

The chain is built from TRBV2 and TRBJ2-7; weak D call: TRBD2 (7 bases). V was cut by 3 bases and J by 12 bases, with 18 bases left in between. This CDR3 has 13 residues. CDR1 is SNHLY, CDR2 FYNNEI, per germline. DNA for the CDR3: TGTGCCAGCAGTGATCAGTGGGGGGGCTTCCGGTACTTC. The encoded protein is CASSDQWGGFRYF.

This chain joins TRBV6-5 and TRBJ1-6; TRBD1 matches at 7 bases. V trimming: 6 bases; J trimming: 10 bases; junction bases outside the gene matches: 12. CDR1 MNHEY and CDR2 SVGAGI come from the germline V gene. The CDR3 extends over 15 amino acids. As DNA, the CDR3 is TGTGCCAGCAGCGTTGACAGGGACCCTTGGTCACCCCTCCACTTT. Its translation is CASSVDRDPWSPLHF.

V and J are TRBV7-2 and TRBJ1-1; perhaps TRBD1 as D (5 bases). Germline loops: CDR1 SGHTA, CDR2 FQGNSA. CDR3 length: 14 residues. V was shortened by 3 bases and J by 1 base, with 9 bases between the two germline ends. The CDR3 coding sequence is TGTGCCAGCAGCTTTAGGGGCGGGAACACTGAAGCTTTCTTT. Translating it yields CASSFRGGNTEAFF.

This clone came up a few times. In nucleotides, the CDR3 is TGCGCCAGCAGCTGGCCGACGGACAGGGAGGAAGCTTTCTTT. Its translation: CASSWPTDREEAFF. The V and J genes are TRBV5-1 and TRBJ1-1; TRBD1 matches at 8 bases. This CDR3 comprises 14 residues. Germline values: CDR1 SGHRS, CDR2 YFSETQ. V was clipped by 3 bases and J by 8 bases; unmatched bases: 9.

This clone was picked up one time. V and J are TRBV2 and TRBJ2-7; TRBD2 is a possible D gene (6 bases). This CDR3 is built from 16 residues. The V end lost 4 bases, the J end lost 2 bases, and 18 bases lay between the germline ends. The germline V gene has CDR1 SNHLY and CDR2 FYNNEI. CDR3 in DNA: TGTGCCAGCAGTGTGGGACTGCAGGAACGACCCTACGAGCAGTACTTC. Its translation is CASSVGLQERPYEQYF.

This chain connects TRBV25-1 to TRBJ1-3; D uncertain. Between the trimmed V and J ends, which lost 3 bases and 0 bases, there was a span of 12 bases. Per germline, CDR1 MGHDK and CDR2 SYGVNS. The CDR3 sequence is 16 residues long. The CDR3 nucleotides read TGTGCCAGCAGTGATCCCCGACACAACTCTGGAAACACCATATATTTT. Translating gives CASSDPRHNSGNTIYF.